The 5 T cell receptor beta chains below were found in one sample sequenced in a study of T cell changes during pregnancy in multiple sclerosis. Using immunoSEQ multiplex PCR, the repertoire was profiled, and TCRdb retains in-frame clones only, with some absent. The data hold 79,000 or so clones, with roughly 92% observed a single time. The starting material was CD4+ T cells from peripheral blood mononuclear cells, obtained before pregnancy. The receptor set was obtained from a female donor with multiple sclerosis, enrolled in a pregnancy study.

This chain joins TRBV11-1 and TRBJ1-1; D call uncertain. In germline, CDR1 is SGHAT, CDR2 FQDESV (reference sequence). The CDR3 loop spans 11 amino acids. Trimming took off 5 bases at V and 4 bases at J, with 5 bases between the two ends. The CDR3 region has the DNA TGTGCCAGCAGCCCCAGCACTGAAGCTTTCTTT. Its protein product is CASSPSTEAFF.

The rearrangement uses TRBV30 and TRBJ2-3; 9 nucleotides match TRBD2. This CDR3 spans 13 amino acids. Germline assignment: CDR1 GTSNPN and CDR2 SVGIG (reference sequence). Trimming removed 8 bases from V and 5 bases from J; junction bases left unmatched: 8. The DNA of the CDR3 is TGTGCCAGATCTAGCGGGATACAAGATACGCAGTATTTT. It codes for CARSSGIQDTQYF.

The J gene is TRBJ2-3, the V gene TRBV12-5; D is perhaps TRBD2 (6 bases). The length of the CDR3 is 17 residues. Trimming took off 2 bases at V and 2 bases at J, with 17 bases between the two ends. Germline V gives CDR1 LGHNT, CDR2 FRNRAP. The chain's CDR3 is CASGLSPSRGYTDTQYF. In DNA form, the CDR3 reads TGTGCTAGTGGTTTGTCCCCCTCCCGGGGGTACACAGATACGCAGTATTTT.

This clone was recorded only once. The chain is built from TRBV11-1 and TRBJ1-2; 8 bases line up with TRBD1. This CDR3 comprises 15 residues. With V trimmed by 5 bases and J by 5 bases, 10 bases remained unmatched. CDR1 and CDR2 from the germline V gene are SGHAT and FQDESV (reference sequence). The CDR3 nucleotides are TGTGCCAGCAGCCCTCGGACAGGGTCCCCGTATGGCTACACCTTC. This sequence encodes CASSPRTGSPYGYTF. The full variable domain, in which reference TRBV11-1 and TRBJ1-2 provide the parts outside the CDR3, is EAEVAQSPRYKITEKSQAVAFWCDPISGHATLYWYRQILGQGPELLVQFQDESVVDDSQLPKDRFSAERLKGVDSTLKIQPAELGDSAMYLCASSPRTGSPYGYTFGSGTRLTVV.

The CDR3 sequence: CAIRSDRESGNTIYF. CDR3 coding DNA: TGTGCCATCAGGAGCGACAGGGAAAGTGGAAACACCATATATTTT. The V gene is TRBV10-3, the J gene TRBJ1-3; 7 bases are a match to TRBD1. The V segment lost 6 bases and the J segment 3 bases; nucleotides outside the gene matches: 8. The CDR3 is made up of 15 amino acids. The germline gives CDR1 ENHRY, CDR2 SYGVKD.